This entry lists 24 T cell receptor beta chains sequenced from one sample in a study of response to subunit inactivated influenza vaccine. TCRdb analysed the RT-PCR reads with MiXCR anew, one entry per CDR3 protein. The sample consists of more than 250,000 distinct CDR3 sequences, roughly 22% of them appearing once. Specimen: PBMCs from blood, collected 21 months after vaccination. The receptors shown here come from a man between 50 and 70 years old who received an inactivated influenza vaccine.

The chain employs TRBV20-1 and TRBJ2-5, with 11 bases fitting TRBD2. Germline CDR1 reads DFQATT; CDR2 reads SNEGSKA (reference sequence). This CDR3 is built from 14 residues. The junction had 5 bases not matched to a gene; V was cut back by 3 bases and J by 5 bases. For the CDR3, the DNA is TGCAGTGCTAGCTTAGCGGGAGGGTGGGAGACCCAGTACTTC. It specifies CSASLAGGWETQYF.

J is TRBJ2-3 and V is TRBV12-3 or TRBV12-4; D remains ambiguous. This CDR3 has 15 residues. Between the trimmed V and J ends, which lost 9 bases and 3 bases, there was a span of 19 bases. CDR3: CASSSPARKTDTQYF. CDR3 nucleotides: TGTGCCAGTTCGTCCCCGGCCAGGAAAACAGATACGCAGTATTTT.

This clonotype was observed a handful of times. This sequence joins TRBV20-1 and TRBJ2-7; 9 bases are shared with TRBD1. Looked up from germline, CDR1 is DFQATT and CDR2 is SNEGSKA (reference sequence). This CDR3 comprises 12 residues. V shed 6 bases and J 9 bases; nucleotides not matched to a gene: 9. CDR3 protein: CSARDRANWQYF. The CDR3 bases are TGCAGTGCCCGGGACAGGGCAAATTGGCAGTACTTC.

A word on this clonotype: The missing conserved phenylalanine or tryptophan at the end of this CDR3 makes a read error likely. The chain uses TRBV28 and TRBJ2-7, with a weak D call TRBD1 (5 bases). Trimming cost V 4 bases and J 3 bases, with 13 bases left between them. CDR1 and CDR2 from the germline V gene are MDHEN and SYDVKM. This CDR3 contains 14 residues. The CDR3 spells CASSSRGSGYEQYL. As DNA, the CDR3 is TGTGCCAGCAGTTCAAGGGGATCTGGCTACGAGCAGTACCTC.

This clonotype appeared many times. V usage is TRBV11-2 and J usage is TRBJ1-1; D is unclear. Trimming pared 0 bases from V and 5 bases from J, leaving 10 bases between. The CDR3 has 14 residues. CDR1 is SGHAT, CDR2 FQNNGV, per germline. This CDR3 is CASSLEPGVTEAFF. The CDR3 DNA is TGTGCCAGCAGCTTAGAACCGGGTGTAACTGAAGCTTTCTTT.

The V call is TRBV4-1, the J call TRBJ1-2, with D uncertain. Germline CDR1 is MGHRA and CDR2 is YSYEKL. There are 15 residues in the CDR3. V gave up 1 base and J gave up 5 bases, with 14 bases separating them. The DNA of the CDR3 is TGCGCCAGCAGCCAAGCCGACGTAGACATATATGGCTACACCTTC. It yields the protein CASSQADVDIYGYTF.

The V gene is TRBV20-1, the J gene TRBJ2-7; D may correspond to TRBD1 or TRBD2 (5 bases each). The length of the CDR3 is 13 residues. Between the trimmed V and J ends, which lost 2 bases and 3 bases, there was a span of 11 bases. Germline assignment: CDR1 DFQATT and CDR2 SNEGSKA (reference sequence). In DNA, the CDR3 is TGCAGTGCTAGACCCGGGGCCCGCTACGAGCAGTACTTC. Its translation is CSARPGARYEQYF.

This clonotype has only a few counts. The chain combines TRBV5-1 with TRBJ1-1; D call uncertain. Between the trimmed V and J ends, which lost 3 bases and 2 bases, there was a span of 14 bases. Germline V lookup: CDR1 SGHRS, CDR2 YFSETQ. The CDR3 contains 15 residues. The CDR3 region has the DNA TGCGCCAGCAGCTCAACAAACCCAGAAAACACTGAAGCTTTCTTT. Translated: CASSSTNPENTEAFF.

The chain couples TRBV15 to TRBJ2-3, with D possibly TRBD2 on 5 matching bases. V gave up 1 base and J gave up 3 bases, with 8 bases separating them. From germline, CDR1 is LNHNV and CDR2 YYDKDF (reference sequence). The CDR3 totals 14 residues. CDR3: CATSRGGLTDTQYF. The CDR3 coding sequence is TGTGCCACCAGCAGAGGAGGGCTTACAGATACGCAGTATTTT.

The chain joins TRBV5-5 to TRBJ1-2; D perhaps matches TRBD1 (6 bases). Germline lookup yields CDR1 SGHKS and CDR2 YYEKEE (reference sequence). Trimming took 0 bases from V and 1 from J, leaving 7 bases between them. The CDR3 is 14 amino acids. CDR3: CASSLADSNYGYTF. The CDR3 DNA reads TGTGCCAGCAGCTTGGCGGACAGTAACTATGGCTACACCTTC.

This sequence joins TRBV6-5 and TRBJ1-1; D perhaps matches TRBD1 (6 bases). Germline V lookup: CDR1 MNHEY, CDR2 SVGAGI. The ends were cut back, 0 bases at V and 5 bases at J, with 13 bases in the middle. The CDR3 contains 15 residues. The CDR3 sequence is CASSYSRGGDTEAFF. The CDR3 DNA follows: TGTGCCAGCAGTTACTCGAGGGGGGGAGATACTGAAGCTTTCTTT.

V is TRBV27 and J is TRBJ2-3; D gene uncertain. Germline V lookup: CDR1 MNHEY, CDR2 SMNVEV (reference sequence). This CDR3 is built from 15 residues. V was cut by 5 bases and J by 2 bases, with 14 bases left in between. The CDR3 nucleotides read TGTGCCAGCAGTCTTCTCAAGGGTATCACAGATACGCAGTATTTT. As protein: CASSLLKGITDTQYF.

This clonotype was counted only a few times. V and J are TRBV28 and TRBJ1-4; the match to TRBD1 covers 8 bases. The CDR3 spans 15 residues. CDR1 is MDHEN and CDR2 is SYDVKM in the germline V gene. V dropped 5 bases and J dropped 8; count of bases not matched to a gene: 10. The CDR3 DNA sequence: TGTGCCAGCAGTGCGCGGACAGGGACGGGGGAAAAACTGTTTTTT. This gives the protein CASSARTGTGEKLFF.

This clonotype showed up just a few times. The chain recombines TRBV5-6 with TRBJ1-1; a weak D match, TRBD1 (6 bases). Looked up from germline, CDR1 is SGHDT and CDR2 is YYEEEE. CDR3 size: 14 residues. Trimming removed 3 bases from V and 1 base from J, with 10 bases in between. CDR3 region: CASSSAGENTEAFF. The CDR3 DNA is TGTGCCAGCAGCTCCGCAGGGGAGAACACTGAAGCTTTCTTT.

This chain joins TRBV10-3 and TRBJ2-7, with D unclear. The germline V and J ends were trimmed by 3 bases and 0 bases, with 9 bases remaining between them. The CDR3 length is 14 residues. CDR1 is ENHRY, CDR2 SYGVKD, per germline. The DNA of the CDR3 is TGTGCCATCAGTGACCCGGGTAGCTCCTACGAGCAGTACTTC. Translated, it gives CAISDPGSSYEQYF.

The genes are TRBV14 and TRBJ2-3; TRBD2 aligns across 14 bases. The CDR3 contains 15 residues. Unmatched junction bases numbered 5, after V lost 7 bases and J lost 5 bases. Looked up from germline, CDR1 is SGHDN and CDR2 is FVKESK. DNA of the CDR3: TGTGCCAGCAAAGCCGGACTAGCGGGAGGAGATACGCAGTATTTT. This gives the protein CASKAGLAGGDTQYF.

A few counts support this clonotype. The V and J genes are TRBV28 and TRBJ2-3; 9 bases match TRBD2. After removal of 5 bases from V and 0 bases from J, the junction contained 3 bases not matched to a gene. This CDR3 region has 15 residues. Germline-derived CDR1 and CDR2 are MDHEN and SYDVKM. The CDR3 nucleotides are TGTGCCAGCAGTGCCACTAGCGGGAGCACAGATACGCAGTATTTT. Amino acid sequence: CASSATSGSTDTQYF. Looking up the rest from reference TRBV28 and TRBJ2-3 gives the full variable domain: DVKVTQSSRYLVKRTGEKVFLECVQDMDHENMFWYRQDPGLGLRLIYFSYDVKMKEKGDIPEGYSVSREKKERFSLILESASTNQTSMYLCASSATSGSTDTQYFGPGTRLTVL.

This rearrangement joins TRBV28 to TRBJ2-3, with 10 bases aligning to TRBD2. With V trimmed by 3 bases and J by 4 bases, 16 bases remained unmatched. Germline-derived CDR1 and CDR2 are MDHEN and SYDVKM. The CDR3 is made up of 19 amino acids. In nucleotides, the CDR3 is TGTGCCAGCAGTTTCATCCCCTTTACGAGCGGGAGGGCTGCAGATACGCAGTATTTT. Its translation is CASSFIPFTSGRAADTQYF.

This clonotype was counted between two and nine times. In DNA, the CDR3 is TGTGCCAGCAGTGAAGGAGGAGGGAGTCAGCCCCAGCATTTT. As protein: CASSEGGGSQPQHF. This chain links TRBV6-1 with TRBJ1-5; D is unresolved. This CDR3 is built from 14 residues. CDR1 is MNHNS and CDR2 is SASEGT in the germline V gene. V dropped 1 base and J dropped 6 bases, with 10 bases sitting between them.

This clonotype occurred a few times. The gene calls are TRBV24-1 and TRBJ2-2; no clear D gene. V was pared by 7 bases and J by 0 bases, with 2 bases between. CDR1 and CDR2 (germline): KGHDR, SFDVKD. This CDR3 contains 12 residues. The CDR3 nucleotides read TGTGCCACCAGGTCGAACACCGGGGAGCTGTTTTTT. This codes for CATRSNTGELFF.

The table lists this clonotype with a few counts. The rearrangement joins TRBV7-2 to TRBJ1-4; 9 nucleotides line up with TRBD1. This CDR3 region has 15 residues. Germline CDR1 and CDR2: SGHTA and FQGNSA. The trim removed 5 bases at V and 7 bases at J, leaving 8 bases unmatched. The CDR3 loop reads CASSPKDRGVEKLFF. The CDR3 DNA reads TGTGCCAGCAGCCCGAAGGACAGGGGTGTTGAAAAACTGTTTTTT. Full variable domain (remainder filled in from reference TRBV7-2 and TRBJ1-4): GAGVSQSPSNKVTEKGKDVELRCDPISGHTALYWYRQSLGQGLEFLIYFQGNSAPDKSGLPSDRFSAERTGGSVSTLTIQRTQQEDSAVYLCASSPKDRGVEKLFFGSGTQLSVL.

The chain couples TRBV20-1 to TRBJ2-1; possible D gene TRBD1, 6 bases. CDR3 length: 14 amino acids. CDR1 is DFQATT and CDR2 is SNEGSKA in the germline V gene (reference sequence). V lost 3 bases and J lost 4, with 13 bases in between. DNA for the CDR3: TGCAGTGCTAGGATCTGGCAGGGGTACAATGAGCAGTTCTTC. Translating gives CSARIWQGYNEQFF.

This chain links TRBV27 with TRBJ1-1, with TRBD1 as a possible D gene (5 bases). Germline values: CDR1 MNHEY, CDR2 SMNVEV (reference sequence). This CDR3 is 14 amino acids long. Deletions cut 3 bases from V and 1 base from J, with 9 bases between. Here the CDR3 reads CASSFVRANTEAFF. DNA of the CDR3: TGTGCCAGCAGTTTTGTCAGGGCGAACACTGAAGCTTTCTTT.

The chain recombines TRBV10-3 with TRBJ2-7; D not certain. The CDR3 is made up of 14 amino acids. Trimming left V 2 bases short and J 1 base short, with 9 bases between. Germline values: CDR1 ENHRY, CDR2 SYGVKD. The CDR3 bases are TGTGCCATCAGTGAGGGCCAGAGGTCCTACGAGCAGTACTTC. Protein sequence: CAISEGQRSYEQYF.